What follows are 29 T cell receptor beta chains derived from one specimen sequenced in a study of T cells in Graves' hyperthyroidism and ophthalmopathy. It was RNA transcripts that yielded the amplified TCR beta CDR3 regions. Using the HTBI primer set, a first-round RT-PCR was run on the TCR CDR3. MiXCR, run by TCRdb on the multiplex PCR reads, gives a single entry per CDR3 protein. The sample lists roughly 500,000 distinct CDR3 sequences, 40% to 55% seen once, with about two fifths in the top ten. Sequencing was performed on peripheral blood or thyroid tissue (not recorded which). These receptors were taken from an adult woman with Graves' disease, either hyperthyroidism or ophthalmopathy (not recorded which).

This chain joins TRBV27 and TRBJ1-5; D is undetermined. Germline-derived CDR1 and CDR2 are MNHEY and SMNVEV (reference sequence). The CDR3 loop spans 14 amino acids. Trimming left V 2 bases short and J 3 bases short, with 8 bases between. The CDR3 DNA follows: TGTGCCAGCAGTTTAGCGAGTAACAATCAGCCCCAGCATTTT. This gives the protein CASSLASNNQPQHF.

This clonotype was observed at least ten times. This chain joins TRBV2 and TRBJ1-1; possibly TRBD1 for D (5 bases). Trimming took off 6 bases at V and 1 base at J, with 9 bases between the two ends. This CDR3 has 13 residues. The germline V gene encodes CDR1 SNHLY and CDR2 FYNNEI. The CDR3 bases are TGTGCCAGCAGGGGACGCCAGAACACTGAAGCTTTCTTT. This translates into CASRGRQNTEAFF. Filled out from reference TRBV2 and TRBJ1-1, the complete variable domain reads EPEVTQTPSHQVTQMGQEVILRCVPISNHLYFYWYRQILGQKVEFLVSFYNNEISEKSEIFDDQFSVERPDGSNFTLKIRSTKLEDSAMYFCASRGRQNTEAFFGQGTRLTVV.

This clonotype was picked up many times. This sequence joins TRBV6-6 and TRBJ1-2, with D tentatively TRBD1 (6 bases). Trimming took off 6 bases at V and 7 bases at J, with 12 bases between the two ends. CDR3 size: 12 residues. Germline V gives CDR1 MNHNY, CDR2 SVGAGI (reference sequence). The CDR3 spells CASRHREGGYTF. CDR3 DNA: TGTGCCAGCAGGCACAGGGAAGGTGGCTACACCTTC.

This clonotype has at least ten counts. The rearrangement links TRBV12-3 or TRBV12-4 to TRBJ2-7; 7 bases map to TRBD2. V lost 6 bases, J lost 4 bases, and 3 bases stayed unmatched. The CDR3 is 12 residues long. The CDR3 nucleotides are TGTGCCAGCAGCTGGGAGGGTTACGAGCAGTACTTC. It is translated as CASSWEGYEQYF.

The chain carries TRBV6-6 and TRBJ1-1, with 8 bases identical to TRBD1. V lost 8 bases, J lost 10 bases, and 6 bases stayed unmatched. The germline V gene has CDR1 MNHNY and CDR2 SVGAGI (reference sequence). The CDR3 spans 11 residues. CDR3 DNA sequence: TGTGCCAGCGGACAGGGTTTATCAGCTTTCTTT. This sequence encodes CASGQGLSAFF.

The chain recombines TRBV20-1 with TRBJ2-5, with D tentatively TRBD2 (5 bases). Looked up from germline, CDR1 is DFQATT and CDR2 is SNEGSKA (reference sequence). Trimming took 6 bases from V and 5 from J, leaving 16 bases between them. The CDR3 spans 13 residues. For the CDR3, the DNA is TGCAGTGCGTCCGGGGTGAGAGTCGAGACCCAGTACTTC. Protein: CSASGVRVETQYF.

The chain carries TRBV19 and TRBJ1-1, with D possibly matching TRBD1 (6 bases). The CDR3 has 15 residues. CDR1 is LNHDA, CDR2 SQIVND, per germline (reference sequence). The ends were cut back, 3 bases at V and 2 bases at J, with 13 bases in the middle. The DNA of the CDR3 is TGTGCCAGTAGTATCAAGGGGACATCAAACACTGAAGCTTTCTTT. Amino acid sequence: CASSIKGTSNTEAFF.

There are many counts of this clonotype. V is TRBV14 and J is TRBJ2-5; a weak D match, TRBD1 (6 bases). Trimming pared 4 bases from V and 3 bases from J, leaving 15 bases between. The germline V gene encodes CDR1 SGHDN and CDR2 FVKESK. The CDR3 is 15 amino acids. The CDR3 here is CASSPRQVVKETQYF. The CDR3 DNA reads TGTGCCAGCAGCCCCCGACAGGTTGTTAAAGAGACCCAGTACTTC.

This clonotype was picked up many times. The rearrangement uses TRBV6-6 and TRBJ2-7, with 9 positions matching TRBD1. Germline lookup yields CDR1 MNHNY and CDR2 SVGAGI (reference sequence). V lost 10 bases, J lost 7 bases, and 8 bases stayed unmatched. This CDR3 comprises 12 residues. The CDR3 spells CATSQGAREQYF. DNA of the CDR3: TGTGCCACCTCACAGGGGGCAAGGGAGCAGTACTTC.

V and J are TRBV6-2 or TRBV6-3 and TRBJ1-5; D perhaps matches TRBD1 (5 bases). The CDR3 is 12 amino acids. Deletions cut 2 bases from V and 15 bases from J, with 14 bases between. Germline CDR1 MNHEY, CDR2 SVGEGT. In DNA form, the CDR3 reads TGTGCCAGCAGTTACGGGGGGGGGTACGGGCATTTT. It is translated as CASSYGGGYGHF.

This chain uses TRBV10-3 with TRBJ1-5, with TRBD1 matching 9 bases. V shed 4 bases, J shed 6 bases, and the junction held 4 bases outside the gene matches. The length of the CDR3 is 14 residues. CDR1 and CDR2 from the germline V gene are ENHRY and SYGVKD. DNA of the CDR3: TGTGCCATCAGTGGAGGGACAGGGAGTCAGCCCCAGCATTTT. Encoded protein: CAISGGTGSQPQHF.

This rearrangement joins TRBV5-1 to TRBJ1-2, with D tentatively TRBD1 (6 bases). CDR1 SGHRS and CDR2 YFSETQ come from the germline V gene. V gave up 0 bases and J gave up 4 bases, with 10 bases separating them. The CDR3 extends over 14 amino acids. CDR3 coding DNA: TGCGCCAGCAGCTTGGCCGGGGGCGGCTATGGCTACACCTTC. Translation: CASSLAGGGYGYTF. Full variable domain (missing parts from reference TRBV5-1 and TRBJ1-2): KAGVTQTPRYLIKTRGQQVTLSCSPISGHRSVSWYQQTPGQGLQFLFEYFSETQRNKGNFPGRFSGRQFSNSRSEMNVSTLELGDSALYLCASSLAGGGYGYTFGSGTRLTVV.

The chain is built from TRBV14 and TRBJ2-5; D uncertain. The J call is doubtful: the DNA matches TRBJ2-1 better. Germline lookup yields CDR1 SGHDN and CDR2 FVKESK. The CDR3 consists of 12 residues. The CDR3 here is CASSQDYNEQFF. The CDR3, as DNA: TGTGCCAGCAGCCAAGACTACAATGAGCAGTTCTTC.

This clonotype came up many times. The chain employs TRBV5-1 and TRBJ1-2; possibly TRBD1 for D (5 bases). Trimming took off 3 bases at V and 7 bases at J, with 16 bases between the two ends. This CDR3 is built from 14 residues. Germline CDR1 and CDR2: SGHRS and YFSETQ. CDR3 bases: TGCGCCAGCAGCTCCCCCGGGGACCCAAGTGGCTACACCTTC. It translates to CASSSPGDPSGYTF.

There are many counts of this clonotype. The gene calls are TRBV20-1 and TRBJ2-5; TRBD2 agrees at 7 bases. V was clipped by 7 bases and J by 2 bases; unmatched bases: 10. The germline V gene encodes CDR1 DFQATT and CDR2 SNEGSKA (reference sequence). This CDR3 spans 14 amino acids. CDR3 sequence (DNA): TGCAGTGTGGCCCCAGCGGGGACTCAAGAGACCCAGTACTTC. Amino acids: CSVAPAGTQETQYF.

This clonotype was picked up a small number of times. V usage is TRBV11-2 and J usage is TRBJ2-5; either TRBD1 or TRBD2 may fit D (6 bases each). Trimming removed 6 bases from V and 5 bases from J, with 22 bases in between. This CDR3 has 16 residues. Per germline, CDR1 SGHAT and CDR2 FQNNGV. DNA for the CDR3: TGTGCCAGCAGTCGATCCCCGCCGGGGGCCGGGGAGACCCAGTACTTC. This encodes CASSRSPPGAGETQYF.

This clonotype was seen once. The J gene is TRBJ2-5, the V gene TRBV11-2; D might be TRBD2 (6 bases). Per germline, CDR1 SGHAT and CDR2 FQNNGV. V was cut by 3 bases and J by 1 base, with 12 bases left in between. This CDR3 contains 15 residues. The CDR3 coding sequence is TGTGCCAGCAGCTTGGAGGGGCTAGTCCAAGAGACCCAGTACTTC. This encodes CASSLEGLVQETQYF. The full variable domain, its missing parts supplied by reference TRBV11-2 and TRBJ2-5, is EAGVAQSPRYKIIEKRQSVAFWCNPISGHATLYWYQQILGQGPKLLIQFQNNGVVDDSQLPKDRFSAERLKGVDSTLKIQPAKLEDSAVYLCASSLEGLVQETQYFGPGTRLLVL.

This chain joins TRBV20-1 and TRBJ1-5; TRBD1 might be the D (5 bases). CDR3 size: 12 residues. The germline V and J ends were trimmed by 5 bases and 5 bases, with 10 bases remaining between them. Germline-derived CDR1 and CDR2 are DFQATT and SNEGSKA (reference sequence). CDR3 protein: CSALQVDQPQHF. CDR3 nucleotides: TGCAGTGCTCTACAGGTGGATCAGCCCCAGCATTTT.

This clonotype was seen once. The chain uses TRBV4-1 and TRBJ1-2, with unresolved D. V shed 4 bases and J shed 3 bases, with 9 bases lying between them. The CDR3 is 13 residues long. The germline gives CDR1 MGHRA, CDR2 YSYEKL. In DNA form, the CDR3 reads TGCGCCAGCAGCCCCCCCGCAGACTATGGCTACACCTTC. Protein product: CASSPPADYGYTF.

In its sample, this clonotype was seen a few times. V gene TRBV12-3 or TRBV12-4 combines with J gene TRBJ2-5; D is perhaps TRBD1 (7 bases). The CDR3 consists of 16 residues. The ends were cut back, 4 bases at V and 2 bases at J, with 17 bases in the middle. CDR3 in amino acids: CASSSVFRGEQETQYF. The CDR3 DNA follows: TGTGCCAGCAGTTCAGTCTTCAGGGGGGAACAAGAGACCCAGTACTTC.

The chain employs TRBV13 and TRBJ1-5; D is possibly TRBD1 (5 bases). Trimming pared 6 bases from V and 2 bases from J, leaving 20 bases between. CDR3 length: 17 residues. Germline V lookup: CDR1 PRHDT, CDR2 FYEKMQ (reference sequence). The chain's CDR3 is CASSLSRMGGGNQPQHF. The CDR3 region has the DNA TGTGCCAGCAGTTTATCTCGAATGGGAGGGGGCAATCAGCCCCAGCATTTT.

The chain combines TRBV20-1 with TRBJ1-2, with TRBD1 matching 7 bases. Germline CDR1 DFQATT, CDR2 SNEGSKA (reference sequence). V lost 2 bases to trimming and J lost 3 bases; unmatched junction nucleotides: 3. This CDR3 spans 13 amino acids. CDR3 region: CSARPDRYYGYTF. Written as DNA, the CDR3 is TGCAGTGCTAGACCGGACAGGTACTATGGCTACACCTTC.

V is TRBV19 and J is TRBJ2-6; D is perhaps TRBD2 (6 bases). This CDR3 is built from 15 residues. Germline values: CDR1 LNHDA, CDR2 SQIVND (reference sequence). V lost 7 bases and J 0 bases, leaving 10 bases between the germline ends. The CDR3 DNA follows: TGTGCCAGTATCCTGGGACTCTCTGGGGCCAACGTCCTGACTTTC. Encoded protein: CASILGLSGANVLTF.

This clonotype showed up many times. CDR3 sequence: CASKSGGIETQYF. CDR3 nucleotide sequence: TGTGCCAGCAAGTCGGGAGGAATTGAGACCCAGTACTTC. The chain has TRBV12-3 or TRBV12-4 and TRBJ2-5; TRBD2 aligns across 7 bases. V lost 7 bases to trimming and J lost 5 bases; unmatched junction nucleotides: 7. The CDR3 consists of 13 residues.

Many counts were recorded for this clonotype. The chain carries TRBV5-5 and TRBJ2-6; 7 positions match TRBD1. The J segment lost 1 base and the V segment lost 3 bases, leaving 4 bases of the junction unmatched. CDR3 length: 16 residues. Germline V CDR1 and CDR2: SGHKS, YYEKEE (reference sequence). The CDR3 nucleotides read TGTGCCAGCAGCTACCGGACAGGTTCTGGGGCCAACGTCCTGACTTTC. Amino acid sequence: CASSYRTGSGANVLTF.

This clonotype appeared a few times. The rearrangement uses TRBV5-1 and TRBJ2-6; 7 nucleotides agree with TRBD2. The trim removed 5 bases at V and 10 bases at J, leaving 12 bases unmatched. Germline CDR1 reads SGHRS; CDR2 reads YFSETQ. The CDR3 length is 15 residues. CDR3: CASRLGGGELNVLTF. In DNA form, the CDR3 reads TGCGCCAGCAGACTCGGGGGAGGGGAACTTAACGTCCTGACTTTC.

DNA of the CDR3: TGTGCCAGCAGCTTAGCGCTGGGGTGGTCCTATAATTCACCCCTCCACTTT. Its protein is CASSLALGWSYNSPLHF. This chain connects TRBV7-9 to TRBJ1-6; unclear D gene. V lost 0 bases to trimming and J lost 1 base, with 10 bases between them. Germline V CDR1 and CDR2: SEHNR, FQNEAQ (reference sequence). This CDR3 contains 17 residues. Drawing the rest from reference TRBV7-9 and TRBJ1-6, the complete variable domain is DTGVSQNPRHKITKRGQNVTFRCDPISEHNRLYWYRQTLGQGPEFLTYFQNEAQLEKSRLLSDRFSAERPKGSFSTLEIQRTEQGDSAMYLCASSLALGWSYNSPLHFGNGTRLTVT.

The CDR3 loop is CASSSPPRPVYGYTF. CDR3 nucleotides: TGTGCCAGCAGCTCCCCCCCTCGGCCGGTGTATGGCTACACCTTC. The V and J genes are TRBV7-9 and TRBJ1-2; D remains unclear. CDR3 length: 15 residues. The ends were cut back, 4 bases at V and 5 bases at J, with 17 bases in the middle. The germline V gene encodes CDR1 SEHNR and CDR2 FQNEAQ (reference sequence).

The J gene is TRBJ2-5, the V gene TRBV20-1; 11 bases match TRBD1. This CDR3 is built from 14 residues. Trimming removed 6 bases from V and 5 bases from J; junction bases left unmatched: 8. CDR1 is DFQATT and CDR2 is SNEGSKA in the germline V gene (reference sequence). The CDR3 nucleotides are TGCAGTGCCGGGGACAGGGGGATGGGGGAGACCCAGTACTTC. Its protein product is CSAGDRGMGETQYF.